A selection of T cell receptor beta chains follows, all from one sample in a study of pediatric ulcerative colitis. TCRdb's copy holds only in-frame clones and misses some; the assay was immunoSEQ multiplex PCR. The data contain about 60,000 clones, approximately 87% of them singletons. Specimen: blood. The source is a boy aged 5 to 17 who was a control in a study of pediatric ulcerative colitis. Each CDR3 is given with its conserved first and last residue. Fields, in order: V gene, J gene, CDR3 protein.

>TRBV5-1|TRBJ1-1
CASSFSQNTEAFF
>TRBV28|TRBJ1-2
CASSFGRGGTANYGYTF
>TRBV4-1|TRBJ2-1
CASSHNVGYNEQFF
>TRBV18|TRBJ1-2
CASSPQPGQVDYGYTF
>TRBV23-1|TRBJ2-7
CASSQTQGEGEQYF
>TRBV27|TRBJ2-1
CASSLRRQGANEQFF
>TRBV14|TRBJ1-1
CASSQEAFF
>TRBV6-4|TRBJ2-3
CASIRVPEDSTDTQYF
>TRBV19|TRBJ1-3
CASSMGDRTGNTIYF
>TRBV5-1|TRBJ2-1
CASSPSGQGSYNEQFF
>TRBV27|TRBJ2-3
CASSLTGVSTDTQYF
>TRBV18|TRBJ2-3
CASSPPVDGNTDTQYF
>TRBV27|TRBJ2-3
CASSSPWVDTQYF
>TRBV7-6|TRBJ2-3
CASSSPFQGARYTQYF
>TRBV19|TRBJ2-1
CASSGNSGVYNEQFF
>TRBV5-1|TRBJ1-1
CASSRIEGGTEAFF
>TRBV15|TRBJ2-7
CATSSNRDGYYEQYF
>TRBV13|TRBJ2-3
CASSLQLNTDTQYF
>TRBV27|TRBJ2-7
CASSLAVRGPHEQYF
>TRBV5-1|TRBJ2-2
CASRLTGTPNTGELFF
>TRBV5-4|TRBJ2-5
CASSWGLAGVGTQYF
>TRBV4-1|TRBJ1-2
CASSQGNGGLYGYTF
>TRBV11-3|TRBJ2-1
CASSFLAGGRNEQFF